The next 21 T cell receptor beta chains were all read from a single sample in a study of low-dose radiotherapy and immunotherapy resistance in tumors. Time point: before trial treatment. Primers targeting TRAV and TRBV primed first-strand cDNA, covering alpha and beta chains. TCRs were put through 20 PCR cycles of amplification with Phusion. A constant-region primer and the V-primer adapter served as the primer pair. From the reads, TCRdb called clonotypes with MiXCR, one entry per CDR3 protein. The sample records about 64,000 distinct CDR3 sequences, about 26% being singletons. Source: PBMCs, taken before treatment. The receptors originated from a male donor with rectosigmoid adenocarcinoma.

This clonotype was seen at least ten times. CDR3 sequence: CASSLARSAGGVNEQYF. The CDR3 region has the DNA TGCGCCAGCAGCTTGGCCCGATCAGCGGGAGGTGTAAACGAGCAGTACTTC. The V gene is TRBV5-1, the J gene TRBJ2-7; 9 nucleotides match TRBD2. The CDR3 is made up of 17 amino acids. Trimming removed 0 bases from V and 5 bases from J; junction bases left unmatched: 12. Germline assignment: CDR1 SGHRS and CDR2 YFSETQ. The full variable domain, rest sourced from reference TRBV5-1 and TRBJ2-7, is KAGVTQTPRYLIKTRGQQVTLSCSPISGHRSVSWYQQTPGQGLQFLFEYFSETQRNKGNFPGRFSGRQFSNSRSEMNVSTLELGDSALYLCASSLARSAGGVNEQYFGPGTRLTVT.

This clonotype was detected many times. CDR3 sequence reads: CASSWTSNTGELFF. CDR3 DNA sequence: TGTGCCAGCAGTTGGACGTCGAACACCGGGGAGCTGTTTTTT. The rearrangement joins TRBV6-2 or TRBV6-3 to TRBJ2-2; D ambiguous. The CDR3 has 14 residues. Germline V lookup: CDR1 MNHEY, CDR2 SVGEGT. Trimming removed 4 bases from V and 0 bases from J, with 6 bases in between.

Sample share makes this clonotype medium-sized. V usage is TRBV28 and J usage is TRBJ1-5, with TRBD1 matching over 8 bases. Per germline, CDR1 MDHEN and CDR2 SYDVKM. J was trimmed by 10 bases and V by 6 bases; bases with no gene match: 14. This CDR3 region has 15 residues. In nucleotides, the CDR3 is TGTGCCAGCAGCCCCGGGACGACAGGGGAATCCCCCCAGCATTTT. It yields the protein CASSPGTTGESPQHF. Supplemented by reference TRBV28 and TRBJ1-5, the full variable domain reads DVKVTQSSRYLVKRTGEKVFLECVQDMDHENMFWYRQDPGLGLRLIYFSYDVKMKEKGDIPEGYSVSREKKERFSLILESASTNQTSMYLCASSPGTTGESPQHFGDGTRLSIL.

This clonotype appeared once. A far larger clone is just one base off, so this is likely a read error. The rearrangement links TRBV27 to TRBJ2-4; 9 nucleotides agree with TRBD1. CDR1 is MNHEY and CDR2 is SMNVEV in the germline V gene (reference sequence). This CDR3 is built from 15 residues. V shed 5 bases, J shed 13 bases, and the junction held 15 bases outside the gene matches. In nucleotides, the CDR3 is TGTGCCAGCAGTCCCCGGACAGGGGTCTACAATGAGCAGTACTTC. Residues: CASSPRTGVYNEQYF.

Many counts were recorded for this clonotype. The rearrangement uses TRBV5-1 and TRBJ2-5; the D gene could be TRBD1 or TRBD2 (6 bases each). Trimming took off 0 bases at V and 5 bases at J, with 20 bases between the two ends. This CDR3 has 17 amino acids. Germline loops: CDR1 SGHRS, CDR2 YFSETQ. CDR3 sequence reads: CASSLAQGTSGVETQYF. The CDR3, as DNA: TGCGCCAGCAGCTTGGCCCAGGGGACCTCGGGGGTGGAGACCCAGTACTTC.

The CDR3 loop is CASSPTGDEQFF. The CDR3 DNA sequence: TGTGCCAGCAGTCCCACGGGGGATGAGCAGTTCTTC. V is TRBV28 and J is TRBJ2-1; weak D call: TRBD2 (6 bases). Germline V gene sequence: CDR1 MDHEN, CDR2 SYDVKM. Trimming took off 5 bases at V and 8 bases at J, with 10 bases between the two ends. The CDR3 loop spans 12 amino acids. Full variable domain (remainder filled in from reference TRBV28 and TRBJ2-1): DVKVTQSSRYLVKRTGEKVFLECVQDMDHENMFWYRQDPGLGLRLIYFSYDVKMKEKGDIPEGYSVSREKKERFSLILESASTNQTSMYLCASSPTGDEQFFGPGTRLTVL.

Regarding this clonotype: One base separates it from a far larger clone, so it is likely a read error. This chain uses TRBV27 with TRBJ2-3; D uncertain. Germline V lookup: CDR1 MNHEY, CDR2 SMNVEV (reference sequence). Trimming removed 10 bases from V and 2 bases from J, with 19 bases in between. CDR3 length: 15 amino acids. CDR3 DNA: TGTGCCACCTCCCCCGACGGCGGACCCACAGATACGCAGTATTTT. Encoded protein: CATSPDGGPTDTQYF.

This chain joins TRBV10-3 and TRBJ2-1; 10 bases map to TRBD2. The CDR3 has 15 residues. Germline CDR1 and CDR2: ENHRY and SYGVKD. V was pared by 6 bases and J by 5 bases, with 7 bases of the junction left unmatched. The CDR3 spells CAIRARTSGHNEQFF. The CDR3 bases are TGTGCCATCAGGGCCCGGACTAGCGGCCACAATGAGCAGTTCTTC.

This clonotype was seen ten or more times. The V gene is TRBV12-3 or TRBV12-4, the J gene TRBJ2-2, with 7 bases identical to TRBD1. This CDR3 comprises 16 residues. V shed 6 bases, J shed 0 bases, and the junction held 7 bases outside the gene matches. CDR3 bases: TGTGCCAGCAGCCAAGGGACAGCTACGAACACCGGGGAGCTGTTTTTT. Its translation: CASSQGTATNTGELFF.

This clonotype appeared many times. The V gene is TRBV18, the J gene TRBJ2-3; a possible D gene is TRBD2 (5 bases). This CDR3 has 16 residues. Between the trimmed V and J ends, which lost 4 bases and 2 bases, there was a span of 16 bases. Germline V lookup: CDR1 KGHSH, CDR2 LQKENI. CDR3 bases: TGTGCCAGCTCACGCGTACTAGTCCGTAACACAGATACGCAGTATTTT. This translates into CASSRVLVRNTDTQYF.

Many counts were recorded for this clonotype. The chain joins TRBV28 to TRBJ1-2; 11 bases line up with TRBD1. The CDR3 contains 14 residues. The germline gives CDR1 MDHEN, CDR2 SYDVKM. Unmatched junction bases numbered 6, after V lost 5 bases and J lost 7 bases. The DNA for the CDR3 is TGTGCCAGCAGTCCGGGACAGGGGGTAGGTGGCTACACCTTC. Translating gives CASSPGQGVGGYTF.

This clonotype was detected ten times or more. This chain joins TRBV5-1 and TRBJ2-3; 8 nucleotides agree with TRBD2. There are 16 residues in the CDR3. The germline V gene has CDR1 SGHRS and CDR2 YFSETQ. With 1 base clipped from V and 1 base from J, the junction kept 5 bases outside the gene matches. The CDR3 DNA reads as TGCGCCAGCAGCTTGATTGCGGGGGGACGCACAGATACGCAGTATTTT. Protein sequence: CASSLIAGGRTDTQYF. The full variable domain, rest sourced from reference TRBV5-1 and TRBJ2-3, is KAGVTQTPRYLIKTRGQQVTLSCSPISGHRSVSWYQQTPGQGLQFLFEYFSETQRNKGNFPGRFSGRQFSNSRSEMNVSTLELGDSALYLCASSLIAGGRTDTQYFGPGTRLTVL.

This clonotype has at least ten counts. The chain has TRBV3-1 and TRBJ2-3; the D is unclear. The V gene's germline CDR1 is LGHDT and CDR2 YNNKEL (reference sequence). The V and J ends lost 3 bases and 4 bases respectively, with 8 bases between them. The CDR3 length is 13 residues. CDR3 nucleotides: TGTGCCAGCAGCCATGTTTCCGCAGATACGCAGTATTTT. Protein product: CASSHVSADTQYF.

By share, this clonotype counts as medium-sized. This chain's CDR3 is CASVSRSTEAFF. Written as DNA, the CDR3 is TGTGCCAGCGTCAGCCGGAGCACTGAAGCTTTCTTT. The chain recombines TRBV6-1 with TRBJ1-1; no clear D. This CDR3 is built from 12 residues. Germline V CDR1 and CDR2: MNHNS, SASEGT. Trimming shortened V by 8 bases and J by 4 bases, and 11 bases separated the two germline ends.

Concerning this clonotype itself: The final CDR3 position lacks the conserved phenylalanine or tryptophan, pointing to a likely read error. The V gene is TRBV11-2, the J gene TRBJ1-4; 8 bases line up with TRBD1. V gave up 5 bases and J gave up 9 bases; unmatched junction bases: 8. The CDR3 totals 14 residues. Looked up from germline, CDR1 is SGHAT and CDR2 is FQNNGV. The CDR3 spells CASSPQGAPQKLFI. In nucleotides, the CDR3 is TGTGCCAGCAGCCCCCAGGGGGCGCCTCAAAAACTGTTTATT.

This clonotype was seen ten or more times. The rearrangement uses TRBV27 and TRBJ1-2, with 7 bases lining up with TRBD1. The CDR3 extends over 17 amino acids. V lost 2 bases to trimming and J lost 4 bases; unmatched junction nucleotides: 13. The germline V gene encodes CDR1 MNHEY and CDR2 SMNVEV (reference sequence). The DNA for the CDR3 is TGTGCCAGCAGTTTAGCCGGGACAGCGTCCGGTACCTATGGCTACACCTTC. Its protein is CASSLAGTASGTYGYTF.

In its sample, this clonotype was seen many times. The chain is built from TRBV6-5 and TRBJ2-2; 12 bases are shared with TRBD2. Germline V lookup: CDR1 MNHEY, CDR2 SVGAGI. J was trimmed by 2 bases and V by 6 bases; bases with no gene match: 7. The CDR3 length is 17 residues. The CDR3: CASSLTSGGPNTGELFF. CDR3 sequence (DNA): TGTGCCAGCAGCCTGACTAGCGGGGGCCCTAACACCGGGGAGCTGTTTTTT.

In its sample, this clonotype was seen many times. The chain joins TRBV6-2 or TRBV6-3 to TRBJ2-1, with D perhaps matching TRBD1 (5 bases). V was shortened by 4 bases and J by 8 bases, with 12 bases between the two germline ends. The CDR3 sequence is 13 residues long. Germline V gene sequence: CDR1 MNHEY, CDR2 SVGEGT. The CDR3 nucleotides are TGTGCCAGCAGTTTTGGCAGGGCAGATGAGCAGTTCTTC. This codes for CASSFGRADEQFF.

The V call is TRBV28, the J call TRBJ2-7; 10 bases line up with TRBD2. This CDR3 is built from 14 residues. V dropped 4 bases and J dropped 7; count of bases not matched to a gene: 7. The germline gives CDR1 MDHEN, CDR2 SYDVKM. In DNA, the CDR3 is TGTGCCAGCAGTTCTCCTAGCGGGAGTGAGGAGCAGTACTTC. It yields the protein CASSSPSGSEEQYF.

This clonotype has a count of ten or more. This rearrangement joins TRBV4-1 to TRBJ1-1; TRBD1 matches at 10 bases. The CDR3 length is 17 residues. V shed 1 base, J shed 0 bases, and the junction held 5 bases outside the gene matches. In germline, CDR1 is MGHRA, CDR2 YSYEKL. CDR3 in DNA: TGCGCCAGCAGCCAAGGACAGGGGGCTACTATGAACACTGAAGCTTTCTTT. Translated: CASSQGQGATMNTEAFF.

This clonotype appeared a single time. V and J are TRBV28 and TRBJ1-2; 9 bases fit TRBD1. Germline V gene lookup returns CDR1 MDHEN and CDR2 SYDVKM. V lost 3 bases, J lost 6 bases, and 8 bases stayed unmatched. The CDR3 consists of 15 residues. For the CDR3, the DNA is TGTGCCAGCAGTTTGAGGGTTGGGGACAGGGATGGCTACACCTTC. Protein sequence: CASSLRVGDRDGYTF.